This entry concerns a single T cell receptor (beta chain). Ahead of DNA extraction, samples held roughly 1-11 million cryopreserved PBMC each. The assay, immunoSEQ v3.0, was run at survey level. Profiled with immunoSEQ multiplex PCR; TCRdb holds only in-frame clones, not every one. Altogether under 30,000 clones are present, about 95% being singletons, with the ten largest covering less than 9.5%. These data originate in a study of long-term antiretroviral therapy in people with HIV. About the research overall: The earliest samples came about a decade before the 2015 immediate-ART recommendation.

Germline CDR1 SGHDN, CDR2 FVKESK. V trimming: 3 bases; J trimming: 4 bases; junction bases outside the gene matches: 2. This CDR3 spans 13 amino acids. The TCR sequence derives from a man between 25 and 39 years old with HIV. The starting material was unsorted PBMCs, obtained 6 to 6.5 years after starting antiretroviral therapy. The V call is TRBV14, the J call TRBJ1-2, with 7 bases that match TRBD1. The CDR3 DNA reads TGTGCCAGCAGCCAGAACAGGGGCTATGGCTACACCTTC. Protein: CASSQNRGYGYTF.